Listed below are T cell receptor beta chains from one sample, sequenced in a study of shared clonotypes between healthy human individuals. Sequencing used immunoSEQ multiplex PCR; TCRdb keeps in-frame clones, though not all of them. The sample lists around 2.1 million clones, around 95% occurring once. The sample was naive CD4+ T cells sorted from blood. The source of these receptors is a young man in good health. The CDR3 runs from the conserved cysteine through the conserved F or W. The D gene is left open where the match is weak. Clone size is shown for a subset of rows, as once, few, many or a class of expanded clone.

V gene	D gene	clone size	J gene	CDR3 protein	CDR3 DNA
TRBV29-1	TRBD1	.	TRBJ1-6	CSVRQGADSPLHF	TGCAGCGTCCGACAGGGGGCAGACTCACCCCTCCACTTT
TRBV5-1	.	.	TRBJ1-5	CASSLGPGGDQPQHF	TGCGCCAGCAGCTTGGGACCCGGCGGGGATCAGCCCCAGCATTTT
TRBV6-6	.	.	TRBJ1-2	CASSYEALSAHGYTF	TGTGCCAGCAGTTACGAGGCATTGAGCGCGCATGGCTACACCTTC
TRBV15	.	.	TRBJ2-2	CATSAVKVNTGELFF	TGTGCCACCAGCGCGGTTAAGGTCAACACCGGGGAGCTGTTTTTT
TRBV2	.	.	TRBJ2-5	CASSEAVRGTQYF	TGTGCCAGCAGTGAAGCGGTTCGAGGAACCCAGTACTTC
TRBV6-1	TRBD1	.	TRBJ1-3	CASSESWVGQGAYTIYF	TGTGCCAGCAGTGAAAGCTGGGTGGGACAGGGGGCATACACCATATATTTT
TRBV6-6	.	.	TRBJ2-7	CASSYSAGGYEQYF	TGTGCCAGCAGTTACTCGGCCGGAGGATACGAGCAGTACTTC
TRBV6-6	.	once	TRBJ2-1	CASSYAEGQFF	TGTGCCAGCAGTTACGCGGAAGGGCAGTTCTTC
TRBV28	.	.	TRBJ2-7	CASSLLANYEQYF	TGTGCCAGCAGTTTATTAGCGAATTACGAGCAGTACTTC
TRBV7-9	TRBD2	.	TRBJ2-1	CASSPSTSGRAREQFF	TGTGCCAGCAGCCCCTCAACTAGCGGGAGGGCCAGGGAGCAGTTCTTC
TRBV25-1	TRBD2	.	TRBJ2-5	CASSEYHGRAWETQYF	TGTGCCAGCAGTGAATACCACGGGAGGGCATGGGAGACCCAGTACTTC
TRBV29-1	.	once	TRBJ2-7	CSLDIGVLKVEQYF	TGCAGCCTTGACATCGGAGTACTCAAGGTCGAGCAGTACTTC
TRBV29-1	TRBD1	.	TRBJ1-5	CSVLDREGQPQHF	TGCAGCGTCTTAGACAGGGAGGGTCAGCCCCAGCATTTT
TRBV4-1	TRBD2	once	TRBJ2-3	CASSQDGIATSIFTDTQYF	TGCGCCAGCAGCCAAGATGGAATCGCGACTAGCATCTTCACAGATACGCAGTATTTT
TRBV5-1	.	.	TRBJ1-1	CASSLTGQNTEAFF	TGCGCCAGCAGCTTGACAGGGCAGAACACTGAAGCTTTCTTT
TRBV6-6	.	.	TRBJ2-3	CASSWSDTQYF	TGTGCCAGCAGTTGGTCAGATACGCAGTATTTT
TRBV30	.	.	TRBJ2-5	CAWRPPNRQIETQYF	TGTGCCTGGAGGCCCCCGAATCGACAGATAGAGACCCAGTACTTC
TRBV28	TRBD1	.	TRBJ1-5	CASSQGTGKNQPQHF	TGTGCCAGCAGCCAAGGGACAGGGAAAAATCAGCCCCAGCATTTT
TRBV29-1	TRBD1	once	TRBJ2-2	CSVVAGGTGELFF	TGCAGCGTTGTGGCAGGGGGCACCGGGGAGCTGTTTTTT
TRBV30	.	.	TRBJ2-5	CAWGQTETQYF	TGTGCCTGGGGGCAGACAGAGACCCAGTACTTC
TRBV5-1	TRBD1	.	TRBJ1-2	CASSLAAGDRGHGYTF	TGCGCCAGCAGCTTGGCTGCGGGGGACAGGGGGCACGGCTACACCTTC
TRBV30	.	.	TRBJ2-7	CAWSSGPRYEQYF	TGTGCCTGGAGCTCCGGGCCGAGATACGAGCAGTACTTC
TRBV10-3	TRBD2	.	TRBJ2-1	CAIRTSGESNEQFF	TGTGCCATCCGGACTAGCGGGGAGTCCAATGAGCAGTTCTTC
TRBV6-1	.	.	TRBJ2-1	CASSAGGEKFF	TGTGCCAGCAGTGCAGGGGGGGAAAAGTTCTTC
TRBV7-9	.	.	TRBJ1-4	CASSFSRGGEKLFF	TGTGCCAGCAGCTTCAGTCGAGGGGGTGAAAAACTGTTTTTT
TRBV9	.	.	TRBJ2-3	CASSAEIAVTDTQYF	TGTGCCAGCAGCGCCGAAATAGCGGTTACGGATACGCAGTATTTT
TRBV25-1	.	.	TRBJ1-3	CASSEWSEGGNTIYF	TGTGCCAGCAGTGAATGGTCGGAGGGTGGAAACACCATATATTTT
TRBV7-9	.	.	TRBJ2-2	CASSPGHLNTGELFF	TGTGCCAGCAGCCCGGGACATTTGAACACCGGGGAGCTGTTTTTT
TRBV27	TRBD1	.	TRBJ2-7	CASSLAGGISYEQYF	TGTGCCAGCAGTTTGGCAGGGGGCATATCCTACGAGCAGTACTTC
TRBV28	.	.	TRBJ2-1	CAAAPGGRKNEQFF	TGTGCCGCTGCCCCCGGGGGGCGCAAGAATGAGCAGTTCTTC
TRBV4-1	TRBD1	.	TRBJ1-5	CASSQDRVQGGQPQHF	TGCGCCAGCAGCCAAGATCGGGTACAGGGGGGACAGCCCCAGCATTTT
TRBV5-4	.	.	TRBJ2-3	CASSYDVSTDTQYF	TGTGCCAGCAGTTATGACGTGTCCACAGATACGCAGTATTTT
TRBV2	.	once	TRBJ2-3	CASSARDTSTDTQYF	TGTGCCAGCAGTGCCCGGGACACGAGCACAGATACGCAGTATTTT
TRBV28	.	.	TRBJ1-5	CASRSGTPLNQPQHF	TGTGCCAGCCGATCCGGGACGCCCCTCAATCAGCCCCAGCATTTT
TRBV5-6	.	.	TRBJ2-7	CASSYQNEQYF	TGTGCCAGCAGCTATCAGAACGAGCAGTACTTC
TRBV2	.	.	TRBJ2-2	CASSALGVGGELFF	TGTGCCAGCAGCGCTTTGGGGGTGGGCGGGGAGCTGTTTTTT
TRBV7-9	.	.	TRBJ1-2	CASSLEAFGYTF	TGTGCCAGCAGCTTAGAAGCTTTTGGCTACACCTTC
TRBV9	.	.	TRBJ1-1	CASSVLPLNTEAFF	TGTGCCAGCAGCGTATTACCGCTGAACACTGAAGCTTTCTTT
TRBV7-2	.	.	TRBJ2-3	CASSFDLADTQYF	TGTGCCAGCAGCTTTGACCTAGCAGATACGCAGTATTTT
TRBV10-3	.	.	TRBJ2-5	CAISLSDSQETQYF	TGTGCCATCAGCCTTTCGGACAGCCAAGAGACCCAGTACTTC
TRBV30	.	.	TRBJ1-5	CAWSVVAFNQPQHF	TGTGCCTGGAGTGTGGTCGCCTTCAATCAGCCCCAGCATTTT
TRBV9	TRBD1	.	TRBJ1-3	CASSVTGQGAGNTIYF	TGTGCCAGCAGCGTAACGGGACAGGGGGCTGGAAACACCATATATTTT
TRBV19	TRBD1	.	TRBJ1-1	CASRFAGTGRVEAFF	TGTGCCAGTAGATTCGCCGGGACAGGGAGGGTTGAAGCTTTCTTT
TRBV7-9	.	.	TRBJ2-5	CASSFMGPETQYF	TGTGCCAGCAGCTTTATGGGCCCGGAGACCCAGTACTTC